This T cell receptor beta chain was observed in a study of T cell responses to AZD1222 COVID-19 vaccine listed by TCRdb under 2021. In the study overall: Because spike-specific TCR depth and breadth did not differ between the two schedules, AZD1222 recipients who got a second dose at roughly 4 weeks were pooled with those who got a second dose at roughly 12 weeks. A total of under 250 trial participants underwent TCR sequencing, of whom more than 200 had received two doses of AZD1222 and 26 had received two doses of the MenACWY control vaccine. Trial participants were enrolled by age into 18-55, 56-69 and 70-plus year subgroups, with 148, 28 and 57 TCR-sequenced participants respectively. General conclusions and limits of the study: No day 14 peak-response samples were available, so repertoires were characterized only after the peak T cell response. Reportedly, almost half of the unique spike-specific TCRs recognized epitopes lying outside the regions that are mutated in the B.1.351 and B.1.1.7 variants. Conclusions about previously exposed vaccinees are limited because only six or seven AZD1222 recipients were SARS-CoV-2 seropositive at baseline. The whole spike protein was spanned by vaccine-associated CD4 TCRs, and dominant responses were seen in regions 160-218 and 743-854. After two AZD1222 doses, both the breadth and the depth of spike-specific TCRs were significantly higher than at day 0 and than in MenACWY recipients. Participants were mostly white British and included more females than males, and it was suggested by the authors that clonal diversity may have been underestimated. The 56-69-year group was small, and its depth increase did not reach significance, likely because of low power.

From the cysteine through the phenylalanine, the CDR3 covers 13 amino acids. Of the read, only the CDR3 DNA is kept; its 39 bases are in frame from base 1. From the germline V gene, CDR1 is SGHTA and CDR2 is FQGNSA. A distance of 6 bases separates the germline ends of V and J, which lose 0 bases and 4 bases respectively. The CDR3 regions of human TCRbeta chains were analyzed by immunosequencing. On the authors' methods: TCRs in the repertoires were matched against a reference library of SARS-CoV-2-specific TCRs that had been generated with the MIRA antigen-specificity platform. Breadth meant the fraction of unique TCRs that were SARS-CoV-2-associated, whereas depth meant the fraction of total T cells that were SARS-CoV-2-associated. Using the MIRA data, each spike-specific TCR was mapped to the spike region that the TCR reacts to and placed in a CD4 or CD8 class. Log10-transformed breadth and depth values were compared by one-way ANOVA with Sidak's multiple comparisons tests. TCRdb's version of the immuneACCESS table is confined to in-frame rearrangements and falls short of the full clone set. An unresolved V gene accounts for under half of the shortfall where checked; the remainder is of unknown origin. Clone size and V and J calls were adopted from that table, with D and trimming inferred from the DNA. Across this sample there are about 140,000 clones, with just under 95% seen only once. The top ten hold more than 4.5% of the sample.

The sample's time point, from its label and the paper: baseline before first vaccination. Samples from vaccinated people were obtained from the UK trials COV001 and COV002, which included a single-blind randomized controlled phase 2/3 trial of AZD1222 (ChAdOx1 nCoV-19) in healthy adults. For TCRbeta chain sequencing, PBMC samples were collected from trial participants at day 0 and at day 28 after the second dose. In its sample, this clone was seen once. What this receptor recognizes is not known. Base quality data are lacking; no much larger clone is found one base away. The identical CDR3 is also encoded by other nucleotide sequences in the sample.

This TCR was sampled from an adult in good health. The chain is assembled from TRBV7-2 and TRBJ1-2, with the D gene call left open. This specimen consisted of peripheral blood, obtained on day 0 of AZD1222 vaccination. The base sequence is TGTGCCAGCAGCTTAGCGGGATCCTATGGCTACACCTTC. This encodes CASSLAGSYGYTF. Extended through the reference TRBV7-2 and TRBJ1-2 proteins, this CDR3 yields the full variable domain: GAGVSQSPSNKVTEKGKDVELRCDPISGHTALYWYRQSLGQGLEFLIYFQGNSAPDKSGLPSDRFSAERTGGSVSTLTIQRTQQEDSAVYLCASSLAGSYGYTFGSGTRLTVV.